Listed below are T cell receptor beta chains from one sample, sequenced in a study of T cell responses to AZD1222 COVID-19 vaccine. Assay: immunoSEQ multiplex PCR; the TCRdb copy retains only in-frame clones and omits some. In the table there are around 58,000 clones, 75% to 85% of which are singletons. This sample comprised peripheral blood, obtained on day 0 of AZD1222 vaccination. The receptors derive from an adult in good health. The CDR3 runs from the conserved cysteine through the conserved F or W.

v_call cdr3_aa
TRBV7-2 CASSLDGQAQNIQYF
TRBV30 CAWSVPGLVNIQYF
TRBV19 CASSTWTSGRETQYF
TRBV7-2 CASSSYGETQYF
TRBV19 CASSSSSTVTYEQYF
TRBV28 CASSSGQGYYEQYF
TRBV6-5 CASTLLGDNEQFF
TRBV6-5 CASSYSGRGSSYEQYF
TRBV5-4 CASSFPGTEAFF
TRBV29-1 CSVSSGTGKSYTF
TRBV11-1 CASSPSRGWADTQYF
TRBV19 CASHKNQESPYGYTF
TRBV7-2 CASSQDVYQPQHF
TRBV2 CASISGEGSMNTEAFF
TRBV28 CASSGTGGDYGYTF
TRBV9 CASSARLAGGEQYF